Following are 8 T cell receptor beta chains from one sample sequenced in a study of OX40 agonist ivuxolimab in advanced cancers. Measured with immunoSEQ multiplex PCR; TCRdb has only the in-frame clones, and not every one. This table holds about 40,000 clones, roughly 86% found once. This specimen was CD4+ or CD8+ T cells sorted from blood, taken in a trial of the OX40 agonist ivuxolimab. These receptors were taken from an adult with an advanced solid tumor such as melanoma, head and neck, liver or kidney cancer.

This clone was observed a single time. This chain joins TRBV4-3 and TRBJ2-5; TRBD1 matches 8 bases. The J segment lost 3 bases and the V segment lost 0 bases, leaving 6 bases of the junction unmatched. The CDR3 consists of 16 residues. Germline V gene sequence: CDR1 LGHNA, CDR2 YSLEER. CDR3 sequence reads: CASSQDSQGAEETQYF. In DNA form, the CDR3 reads TGCGCCAGCAGCCAAGATTCCCAGGGGGCGGAAGAGACCCAGTACTTC.

The J gene is TRBJ1-1, the V gene TRBV9; TRBD1 agrees at 9 bases. The junction had 1 base not matched to a gene; V was cut back by 0 bases and J by 4 bases. The CDR3 is made up of 14 amino acids. Germline loops: CDR1 SGDLS, CDR2 YYNGEE. This CDR3 reads CASSVVTGGTEAFF. DNA of the CDR3: TGTGCCAGCAGCGTAGTGACAGGGGGCACTGAAGCTTTCTTT.

This sequence joins TRBV7-2 and TRBJ2-5, with D possibly matching TRBD1 (5 bases). With 1 base removed from V and 2 bases from J, the gap between germline ends came to 11 bases. Germline V gene sequence: CDR1 SGHTA, CDR2 FQGNSA. CDR3 length: 15 amino acids. In DNA form, the CDR3 reads TGTGCCAGCAGCTTAGGGGCGAGACAGCAAGAGACCCAGTACTTC. Translated, it gives CASSLGARQQETQYF.

CDR3 DNA sequence: TGTGCCAGCAGCTTAGCGGGAGGTCCCACCCACGAGGATGAGCAGTTCTTC. Protein product: CASSLAGGPTHEDEQFF. This sequence joins TRBV7-9 and TRBJ2-1, with D tentatively TRBD2 (6 bases). CDR1 is SEHNR and CDR2 is FQNEAQ in the germline V gene (reference sequence). This CDR3 comprises 17 residues. Trimming pared 0 bases from V and 8 bases from J, leaving 20 bases between.

The V and J genes are TRBV7-9 and TRBJ2-2, with 8 bases fitting TRBD2. The CDR3 is 18 residues long. Per germline, CDR1 SEHNR and CDR2 FQNEAQ (reference sequence). The V and J ends lost 7 bases and 6 bases, in that order; junction bases with no gene match: 19. Here the CDR3 DNA reads TGTGCCAGCACCCCCCTTCCCGGGACTAGAAGTCTAGCCGGGGAGCTGTTTTTT. Translated, it gives CASTPLPGTRSLAGELFF. Full variable domain (rest looked up from reference TRBV7-9 and TRBJ2-2): DTGVSQNPRHKITKRGQNVTFRCDPISEHNRLYWYRQTLGQGPEFLTYFQNEAQLEKSRLLSDRFSAERPKGSFSTLEIQRTEQGDSAMYLCASTPLPGTRSLAGELFFGEGSRLTVL.

CDR3: CASSHDLRGNQPQHF. The CDR3 bases are TGCGCCAGCAGCCATGATTTAAGGGGGAATCAGCCCCAGCATTTT. The chain couples TRBV4-3 to TRBJ1-5; the D gene is possibly TRBD1 (6 bases). CDR3 length: 15 amino acids. CDR1 is LGHNA, CDR2 YSLEER, per germline. Trimming stripped 3 bases from V and 4 bases from J, with 13 bases between.

The chain is built from TRBV19 and TRBJ2-2; D not resolved. V was clipped by 4 bases and J by 4 bases, with 16 bases between them. From germline, CDR1 is LNHDA and CDR2 SQIVND (reference sequence). The CDR3 length is 16 residues. The CDR3 region has the DNA TGTGCCAGTAGTACCCCCGGCCTTGGGTCCACCGGGGAGCTGTTTTTT. This gives the protein CASSTPGLGSTGELFF.

The chain combines TRBV4-2 with TRBJ1-5, with a weak D call TRBD1 (5 bases). CDR3 length: 17 residues. Per the germline V gene, CDR1 is LGHNA and CDR2 is YNFKEQ. V was shortened by 2 bases and J by 0 bases, with 14 bases between the two germline ends. The CDR3 spells CASSQPTGLYSNQPQHF. Written as DNA, the CDR3 is TGTGCCAGCAGCCAACCGACGGGGCTTTATAGCAATCAGCCCCAGCATTTT.